These 14 T cell receptor beta chains share one sample of origin, sequenced in a study of beta chain features in type 1 diabetes. Investigators reverse transcribed all isolated RNA, so they sequenced expressed TCRB transcripts. The table came from immunoSEQ multiplex PCR; TCRdb's copy has only in-frame clones and leaves some out. This sample has about 410,000 clones, with about 14% found just once. The sequenced sample consisted of naive CD4+ T cells from blood. These receptors all come from a man aged 25 to 40 in good health.

This clone was seen a handful of times. The chain couples TRBV5-6 to TRBJ2-1; D not resolved. The CDR3 totals 13 residues. The V and J ends lost 1 base and 8 bases respectively, with 10 bases between them. Germline V gene sequence: CDR1 SGHDT, CDR2 YYEEEE. CDR3 in DNA: TGTGCCAGCAGCTTGCCTCTATTCGATGAGCAGTTCTTC. Translation gives CASSLPLFDEQFF.

In DNA form, the CDR3 reads TGTGCCAGCTCACAGGGGCCCTACGAGCAGTACGTC. Its translation is CASSQGPYEQYV. This chain joins TRBV18 and TRBJ2-7, with D maybe TRBD1 (5 bases). The CDR3 is 12 residues long. Deletions cut 4 bases from V and 2 bases from J, with 6 bases between. Per germline, CDR1 KGHSH and CDR2 LQKENI.

Only a few counts were recorded for this clone. V and J are TRBV7-9 and TRBJ2-1; D call uncertain. Trimming cost V 7 bases and J 4 bases, with 5 bases left between them. Germline values: CDR1 SEHNR, CDR2 FQNEAQ (reference sequence). CDR3 size: 11 residues. Here the CDR3 DNA reads TGTGCCAGCACCATTTACAATGAGCAGTTCTTC. It yields the protein CASTIYNEQFF.

This clone was seen a handful of times. The genes are TRBV10-3 and TRBJ2-7; tentative D call: TRBD2 (5 bases). Germline CDR1 reads ENHRY; CDR2 reads SYGVKD. V lost 3 bases, J lost 3 bases, and 9 bases lay in between. The CDR3 contains 13 residues. The CDR3: CAISEGLNYEQYF. The CDR3 coding sequence is TGTGCCATCAGTGAAGGACTGAACTACGAGCAGTACTTC.

There are a few counts of this clone. This chain joins TRBV29-1 and TRBJ1-5; weak D call: TRBD1 (6 bases). The germline V gene encodes CDR1 SQVTM and CDR2 ANQGSEA. V dropped 4 bases and J dropped 4 bases, with 11 bases sitting between them. This CDR3 region has 13 residues. The CDR3 bases are TGCAGCGTTGTCGGACAGAGTAATCAGCCCCAGCATTTT. This gives the protein CSVVGQSNQPQHF.

For this clone: The sample has other DNA sequences that encode this CDR3 too. The chain is built from TRBV5-1 and TRBJ1-1, with D unclear. The CDR3 is made up of 14 amino acids. Germline CDR1 reads SGHRS; CDR2 reads YFSETQ. Between the trimmed V and J ends, which lost 0 bases and 1 base, there was a span of 7 bases. The chain's CDR3 is CASSLEGTNTEAFF. CDR3 nucleotide sequence: TGCGCCAGCAGCTTGGAGGGCACGAACACTGAAGCTTTCTTT.

The chain joins TRBV11-3 to TRBJ2-1; D is undetermined. The CDR3 extends over 13 amino acids. V lost 1 base to trimming and J lost 3 bases, with 4 bases between them. Germline V CDR1 and CDR2: SGHNT, YENEEA. CDR3 region: CASSLGGYNEQFF. The CDR3 coding sequence is TGTGCCAGCAGCTTAGGGGGCTACAATGAGCAGTTCTTC.

The sample holds a few counts of this clone. CDR3 in DNA: TGCAGCGTTGAAGAACGGGGGATCAACTATGGCTACACCTTC. Protein product: CSVEERGINYGYTF. The gene calls are TRBV29-1 and TRBJ1-2; D may be TRBD1 (5 bases). V was trimmed by 0 bases and J by 2 bases, leaving 10 bases between them. Germline V gene data show CDR1 as SQVTM and CDR2 as ANQGSEA. The CDR3 runs 14 residues.

This clone was detected only a few times. The CDR3 loop is CAWSVARDSYSGANVLTF. As DNA, the CDR3 is TGTGCCTGGAGTGTCGCCCGGGACAGCTACTCTGGGGCCAACGTCCTGACTTTC. The chain links TRBV30 to TRBJ2-6, with 7 nucleotides matching TRBD1. V lost 0 bases, J lost 0 bases, and 8 bases stayed unmatched. Germline-derived CDR1 and CDR2 are GTSNPN and SVGIG (reference sequence). The CDR3 is 18 residues long. The complete variable domain, with remaining parts taken from reference TRBV30 and TRBJ2-6, reads SQTIHQWPATLVQPVGSPLSLECTVEGTSNPNLYWYRQAAGRGLQLLFYSVGIGQISSEVPQNLSASRPQDRQFILSSKKLLLSDSGFYLCAWSVARDSYSGANVLTFGAGSRLTVL.

This clone came up a few times. This chain connects TRBV4-3 to TRBJ2-7; 7 bases align to TRBD2. CDR1 LGHNA and CDR2 YSLEER come from the germline V gene. The J segment lost 0 bases and the V segment lost 0 bases, leaving 14 bases of the junction unmatched. The CDR3 extends over 19 amino acids. DNA for the CDR3: TGCGCCAGCAGCCAAGAGGAACCTAGCGGTATGATGAGCTCCTACGAGCAGTACTTC. Residues: CASSQEEPSGMMSSYEQYF.

This clone has only a few counts. The chain is built from TRBV18 and TRBJ1-4; the D gene is possibly TRBD1 (6 bases). The CDR3 contains 15 residues. In germline, CDR1 is KGHSH, CDR2 LQKENI. V was pared by 3 bases and J by 6 bases, with 14 bases between. Here the CDR3 reads CASSPPGALDEKLFF. The CDR3 region has the DNA TGTGCCAGCTCACCGCCAGGGGCGTTAGATGAAAAACTGTTTTTT.

The sample holds a few counts of this clone. V gene TRBV5-4 combines with J gene TRBJ1-1; D gene uncertain. The CDR3 contains 14 residues. Trimming took off 0 bases at V and 0 bases at J, with 6 bases between the two ends. Per germline, CDR1 SGHNT and CDR2 YYREEE (reference sequence). The DNA for the CDR3 is TGTGCCAGCAGCTTGGAGCAGGTGAACACTGAAGCTTTCTTT. This encodes CASSLEQVNTEAFF. The full variable domain, rest sourced from reference TRBV5-4 and TRBJ1-1, is ETGVTQSPTHLIKTRGQQVTLRCSSQSGHNTVSWYQQALGQGPQFIFQYYREEENGRGNFPPRFSGLQFPNYSSELNVNALELDDSALYLCASSLEQVNTEAFFGQGTRLTVV.

The chain recombines TRBV11-2 with TRBJ2-1, with TRBD2 identical over 7 bases. Germline V gene data show CDR1 as SGHAT and CDR2 as FQNNGV. V was pared by 2 bases and J by 11 bases, with 15 bases of the junction left unmatched. This CDR3 has 16 amino acids. This CDR3 reads CASSLRAAGEWGKQFF. The CDR3 bases are TGTGCCAGCAGCTTAAGGGCTGCGGGAGAATGGGGAAAGCAGTTCTTC. Using reference TRBV11-2 and TRBJ2-1 for the parts outside the CDR3, the full variable domain is EAGVAQSPRYKIIEKRQSVAFWCNPISGHATLYWYQQILGQGPKLLIQFQNNGVVDDSQLPKDRFSAERLKGVDSTLKIQPAKLEDSAVYLCASSLRAAGEWGKQFFGPGTRLTVL.

In its sample, this clone was seen a few times. The rearrangement links TRBV29-1 to TRBJ2-5, with D possibly being TRBD1 (6 bases). The V end lost 4 bases, the J end lost 4 bases, and 13 bases lay between the germline ends. Germline lookup yields CDR1 SQVTM and CDR2 ANQGSEA. CDR3 length equals 13 residues. The CDR3 bases are TGCAGCGTTGGGAACAGGGTGTCAGAGACCCAGTACTTC. Translation: CSVGNRVSETQYF.